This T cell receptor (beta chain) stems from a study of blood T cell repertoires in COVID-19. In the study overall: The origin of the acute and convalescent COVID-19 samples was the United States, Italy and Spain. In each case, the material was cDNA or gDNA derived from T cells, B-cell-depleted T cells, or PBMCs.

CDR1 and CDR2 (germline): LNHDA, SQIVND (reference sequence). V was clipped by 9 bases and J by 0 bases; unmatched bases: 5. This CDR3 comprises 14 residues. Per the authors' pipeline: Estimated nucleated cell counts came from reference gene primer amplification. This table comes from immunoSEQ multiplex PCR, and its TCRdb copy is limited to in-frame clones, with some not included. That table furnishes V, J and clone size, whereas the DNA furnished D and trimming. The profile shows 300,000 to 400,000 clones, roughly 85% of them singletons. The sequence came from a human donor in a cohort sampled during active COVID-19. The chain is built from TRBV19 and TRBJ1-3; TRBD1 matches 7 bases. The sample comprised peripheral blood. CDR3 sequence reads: CARQGKPSGNTIYF. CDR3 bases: TGTGCCAGACAGGGGAAACCCTCTGGAAACACCATATATTTT.